The 27 T cell receptor beta chains in this list originate from one sample, sequenced in a study of control samples from healthy donors and cancer patients. Measured with immunoSEQ multiplex PCR; TCRdb has only the in-frame clones, and not every one. Among tens of thousands of clones listed, roughly nine tenths were seen once. The source material was PBMCs. These TCRs come from a woman in her fifties or sixties with colorectal cancer.

Worth noting for this clone: The sample holds other DNA sequences that translate to the same CDR3. The rearrangement joins TRBV7-9 to TRBJ2-3; D not resolved. CDR3 size: 11 residues. Deletions cut 3 bases from V and 6 bases from J, with 4 bases between. The V gene's germline CDR1 is SEHNR and CDR2 FQNEAQ (reference sequence). CDR3 loop: CASSFTDTQYF. The CDR3 DNA follows: TGTGCCAGCAGCTTCACCGATACGCAGTATTTT.

The rearrangement uses TRBV7-9 and TRBJ2-5, with D tentatively TRBD2 (5 bases). The CDR3 spans 14 residues. Germline V CDR1 and CDR2: SEHNR, FQNEAQ (reference sequence). Deletions cut 5 bases from V and 7 bases from J, with 17 bases between. The CDR3 is CASSSRTPDRTQYF. The CDR3 DNA reads as TGTGCCAGCAGCAGCCGGACTCCCGATCGGACCCAGTACTTC.

CDR3 in amino acids: CASSSGGQTLNTEAFF. The CDR3 region has the DNA TGTGCCAGCAGCTCAGGGGGACAGACCTTGAACACTGAAGCTTTCTTT. V and J are TRBV7-8 and TRBJ1-1; 7 bases line up with TRBD1. V lost 4 bases to trimming and J lost 0 bases; unmatched junction nucleotides: 8. This CDR3 spans 16 amino acids. Germline lookup yields CDR1 SGHVS and CDR2 FQNEAQ.

The chain joins TRBV7-2 to TRBJ2-7; D not resolved. V was trimmed by 6 bases and J by 7 bases, leaving 19 bases between them. This CDR3 region has 14 residues. Germline V gene lookup returns CDR1 SGHTA and CDR2 FQGNSA. CDR3: CASSPASGFGEQYV. CDR3 sequence (DNA): TGTGCCAGCAGTCCTGCGTCTGGGTTCGGGGAGCAGTACGTC.

CDR3 residues: CAWSGLGQYNSPLHF. The CDR3 DNA reads as TGTGCCTGGAGTGGCCTCGGACAATATAATTCACCCCTCCACTTT. This chain joins TRBV30 and TRBJ1-6; D possibly corresponds to TRBD1 (5 bases). CDR3 length: 15 amino acids. Germline CDR1 and CDR2: GTSNPN and SVGIG (reference sequence). V lost 1 base, J lost 4 bases, and 11 bases lay in between.

For the CDR3, the DNA is TGTGCCAGCAGCCTGAGAGCGCGTGAAAAACTGTTTTTT. Its protein is CASSLRAREKLFF. The rearrangement uses TRBV3-1 (or the pseudogene TRBV3-2) and TRBJ1-4; D uncertain. CDR1 is LGHDT and CDR2 is YNNKEL in the germline V gene (reference sequence). V dropped 4 bases and J dropped 7 bases, with 10 bases sitting between them. The CDR3 contains 13 residues.

The rearrangement links TRBV5-1 to TRBJ2-5; 8 bases agree with TRBD2. Trimming at V came to 1 base and at J to 9 bases, leaving 8 bases not matched to a gene. This CDR3 comprises 14 residues. Germline V gene data show CDR1 as SGHRS and CDR2 as YFSETQ. DNA for the CDR3: TGCGCCAGCAGCTTGCGGGGGGGGTTTAATCCCCAGTACTTC. It yields the protein CASSLRGGFNPQYF.

The chain has TRBV7-3 and TRBJ2-3; a weak D match, TRBD2 (6 bases). Germline V lookup: CDR1 SGHTA, CDR2 FQGTGA. This CDR3 spans 17 amino acids. V was cut by 4 bases and J by 0 bases, with 17 bases left in between. The CDR3, as DNA: TGTGCCAGCAGCTGTTTGGTCGCTAGCGTAAGCACAGATACGCAGTATTTT. Translation gives CASSCLVASVSTDTQYF.

The table lists this clone with a few counts. The genes are TRBV18 and TRBJ2-5; TRBD2 aligns across 10 bases. The CDR3 is 17 residues long. The junction had 9 bases not matched to a gene; V was cut back by 5 bases and J by 0 bases. From germline, CDR1 is KGHSH and CDR2 LQKENI. CDR3 sequence reads: CASSTREAGGNQETQYF. In nucleotides, the CDR3 is TGTGCCAGCTCAACCCGAGAAGCGGGGGGGAACCAAGAGACCCAGTACTTC. Full variable domain (remainder filled in from reference TRBV18 and TRBJ2-5): NAGVMQNPRHLVRRRGQEARLRCSPMKGHSHVYWYRQLPEEGLKFMVYLQKENIIDESGMPKERFSAEFPKEGPSILRIQQVVRGDSAAYFCASSTREAGGNQETQYFGPGTRLLVL.

This sequence joins TRBV3-1 (or the pseudogene TRBV3-2) and TRBJ2-7; either TRBD1 or TRBD2 may supply D (5 bases each). V was shortened by 4 bases and J by 3 bases, with 10 bases between the two germline ends. The CDR3 spans 13 residues. Germline CDR1 reads LGHDT; CDR2 reads YNNKEL (reference sequence). DNA of the CDR3: TGTGCCAGCAGCCCGGGACCTTACTACGAGCAGTACGTC. As protein: CASSPGPYYEQYV.

The rearrangement uses TRBV10-3 and TRBJ1-5; D perhaps matches TRBD1 (6 bases). The CDR3 runs 14 residues. Trimming stripped 4 bases from V and 15 bases from J, with 22 bases between. The germline V gene encodes CDR1 ENHRY and CDR2 SYGVKD. In DNA, the CDR3 is TGTGCCATCAGTGTAGGTGTGGACGGACAGCTCTTGCATTTT. It is translated as CAISVGVDGQLLHF.

This chain joins TRBV15 and TRBJ1-1; D is possibly TRBD1 (5 bases). Per germline, CDR1 LNHNV and CDR2 YYDKDF (reference sequence). The V end was cut by 1 base, the J end by 10 bases, with 10 bases between. The CDR3 runs 12 residues. CDR3 protein: CATSRVGGIAFF. CDR3 DNA sequence: TGTGCCACCAGCAGAGTCGGGGGAATAGCTTTCTTT.

This clone turned up a few times. The chain couples TRBV12-5 to TRBJ1-1, with TRBD1 as a possible D gene (5 bases). Germline V gene sequence: CDR1 LGHNT, CDR2 FRNRAP. The germline V and J ends were trimmed by 4 bases and 2 bases, with 11 bases remaining between them. This CDR3 region has 14 residues. CDR3 DNA: TGTGCTAGTGGTTCGGGGGGAACTAACACTGAAGCTTTCTTT. It codes for CASGSGGTNTEAFF.

The genes are TRBV19 and TRBJ1-2; no reliable D call. Germline V gene sequence: CDR1 LNHDA, CDR2 SQIVND (reference sequence). Trimming removed 2 bases at V and 4 bases at J, with 5 bases between. The CDR3 has 12 residues. CDR3 sequence: CASSITSYGYTF. The DNA of the CDR3 is TGTGCCAGTAGTATAACGTCCTATGGCTACACCTTC. Drawing the rest from reference TRBV19 and TRBJ1-2, the complete variable domain is DGGITQSPKYLFRKEGQNVTLSCEQNLNHDAMYWYRQDPGQGLRLIYYSQIVNDFQKGDIAEGYSVSREKKESFPLTVTSAQKNPTAFYLCASSITSYGYTFGSGTRLTVV.

The rearrangement joins TRBV6-1 to TRBJ1-2; D not resolved. V lost 0 bases and J 10 bases, leaving 15 bases between the germline ends. The CDR3 consists of 14 residues. Germline V lookup: CDR1 MNHNS, CDR2 SASEGT. CDR3 sequence: CASSEAEESLVYTF. The DNA for the CDR3 is TGTGCCAGCAGTGAAGCTGAAGAGTCCCTTGTCTACACCTTC.

The genes are TRBV28 and TRBJ2-3; 13 bases map to TRBD2. The germline CDR1 and CDR2 sequences are MDHEN and SYDVKM. The V gene end was trimmed by 6 bases and the J gene end by 3 bases; junction bases not matched to a gene: 6. The CDR3 contains 16 residues. The CDR3 region has the DNA TGTGCCAGCAGCCAGACTAGCGGGGGGCCAACAGATACGCAGTATTTT. This translates into CASSQTSGGPTDTQYF.

This rearrangement joins TRBV19 to TRBJ1-5; D unresolved. The V gene lost 5 bases and the J gene lost 7 bases, with 12 bases spanning the gap. The CDR3 has 13 amino acids. CDR1 LNHDA and CDR2 SQIVND come from the germline V gene (reference sequence). CDR3 DNA: TGTGCCAGTAGTGCGACGGGTATCCAGCCCCAGCATTTT. It yields the protein CASSATGIQPQHF.

This clone occurred once. The chain is built from TRBV14 and TRBJ2-5; tentatively, D is TRBD1 (6 bases). V was shortened by 0 bases and J by 1 base, with 9 bases between the two germline ends. This CDR3 region has 15 residues. CDR1 SGHDN and CDR2 FVKESK come from the germline V gene. The CDR3 protein is CASSQDWDTQETQYF. The CDR3 DNA follows: TGTGCCAGCAGCCAAGATTGGGACACCCAAGAGACCCAGTACTTC.

V gene TRBV6-5 combines with J gene TRBJ1-1; 10 nucleotides match TRBD1. The trim removed 7 bases at V and 3 bases at J, leaving 8 bases unmatched. The CDR3 length is 15 residues. The germline gives CDR1 MNHEY, CDR2 SVGAGI. The CDR3 sequence: CASKRQGAGDTEAFF. The CDR3 DNA follows: TGTGCCAGCAAACGACAGGGGGCTGGGGACACTGAAGCTTTCTTT.

The genes are TRBV21-1 and TRBJ2-7; the table's D call of TRBD1 was not tested on the DNA. TRBV21-1 counts as a pseudogene. The CDR3 is 13 residues long. For the CDR3, the DNA is TGTGCCACCCCGGGACAGGAGGCTTACGAGCAGTACGTC. It is translated as CATPGQEAYEQYV.

The CDR3 DNA follows: TGTGCCAGCAGCCAATCTCAGGGTCGATATGGCTACACCTTC. Translated, it gives CASSQSQGRYGYTF. This sequence joins TRBV3-1 (or the pseudogene TRBV3-2) and TRBJ1-2, with D possibly being TRBD1 (5 bases). The CDR3 sequence is 14 residues long. V gave up 2 bases and J gave up 5 bases, with 12 bases separating them. Germline loops: CDR1 LGHDT, CDR2 YNNKEL (reference sequence).

CDR3 DNA sequence: TGTGCCAGCACTATGGGGCAGGACTACAATGAGCAGTTCTTC. As protein: CASTMGQDYNEQFF. The chain is built from TRBV6-6 and TRBJ2-1; D possibly corresponds to TRBD1 (5 bases). This CDR3 contains 14 residues. V was shortened by 7 bases and J by 3 bases, with 13 bases between the two germline ends. Per the germline V gene, CDR1 is MNHNY and CDR2 is SVGAGI (reference sequence).

V gene TRBV6-1 combines with J gene TRBJ1-1; D is ambiguous. V was trimmed by 5 bases and J by 7 bases, leaving 14 bases between them. There are 13 residues in the CDR3. Germline V lookup: CDR1 MNHNS, CDR2 SASEGT. The CDR3 is CASSYGGLFEAFF. The CDR3 DNA is TGTGCCAGCAGTTATGGCGGACTTTTTGAAGCTTTCTTT.

This clone was seen more than once but under ten times. The chain couples TRBV5-1 to TRBJ1-1; 7 bases are shared with TRBD1. CDR3 length: 14 amino acids. The germline gives CDR1 SGHRS, CDR2 YFSETQ. V was clipped by 4 bases and J by 0 bases; unmatched bases: 3. CDR3 amino acids: CASSRDSMNTEAFF. In DNA, the CDR3 is TGCGCCAGCAGCAGGGACAGTATGAACACTGAAGCTTTCTTT.

Only one count was recorded for this clone. V usage is TRBV6-6 and J usage is TRBJ1-1; D possibly corresponds to TRBD1 (5 bases). CDR1 is MNHNY, CDR2 SVGAGI, per germline (reference sequence). The CDR3 is 15 residues long. The V end lost 7 bases, the J end lost 5 bases, and 20 bases lay between the germline ends. CDR3 sequence: CASTRTDQGRTEAFF. As DNA, the CDR3 is TGTGCCAGCACCCGTACCGACCAGGGAAGAACTGAAGCTTTCTTT.

Only a few counts were recorded for this clone. The rearrangement links TRBV19 to TRBJ2-1; 15 nucleotides match TRBD2. Trimming cost V 6 bases and J 0 bases; bases outside gene matches: 12. Germline CDR1 LNHDA, CDR2 SQIVND (reference sequence). This CDR3 comprises 20 residues. CDR3 sequence: CASSPRGTSGGTSSYNEQFF. The CDR3 bases are TGTGCCAGTAGCCCGAGAGGGACTAGCGGGGGGACGAGCTCCTACAATGAGCAGTTCTTC.

This clone was recorded once. The V gene is TRBV3-1 (or the pseudogene TRBV3-2), the J gene TRBJ2-7, with D hard to call. Germline CDR1 is LGHDT and CDR2 is YNNKEL (reference sequence). Trimming removed 5 bases at V and 6 bases at J, with 8 bases between. The CDR3 runs to 11 residues. In nucleotides, the CDR3 is TGTGCCAGCAGCTCCTTGGGCGAGCAGTACGTC. Its protein product is CASSSLGEQYV.